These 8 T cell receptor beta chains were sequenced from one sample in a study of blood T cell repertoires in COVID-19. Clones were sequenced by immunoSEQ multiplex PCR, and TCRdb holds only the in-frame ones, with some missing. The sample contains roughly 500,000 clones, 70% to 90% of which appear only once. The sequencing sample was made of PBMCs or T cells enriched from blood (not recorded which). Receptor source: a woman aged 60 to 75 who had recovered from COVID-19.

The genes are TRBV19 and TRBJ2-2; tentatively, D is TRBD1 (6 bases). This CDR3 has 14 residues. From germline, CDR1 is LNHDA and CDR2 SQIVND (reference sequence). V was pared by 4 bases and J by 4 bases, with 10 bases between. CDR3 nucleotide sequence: TGTGCCAGTAGTACTCCAGGGGCCACCGGGGAGCTGTTTTTT. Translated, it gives CASSTPGATGELFF.

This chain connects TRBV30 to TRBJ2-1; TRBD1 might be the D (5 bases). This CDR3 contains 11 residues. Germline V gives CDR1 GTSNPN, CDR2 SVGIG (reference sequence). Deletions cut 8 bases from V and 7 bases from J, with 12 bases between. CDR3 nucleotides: TGTGCCGGGGCGAAGCGTAATGAGCAGTTCTTC. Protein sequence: CAGAKRNEQFF.

The CDR3 DNA sequence: TGTGCCAGCAGTTACTCATACAGGGGGCGGCCCACTGAAGCTTTCTTT. Encoded protein: CASSYSYRGRPTEAFF. V usage is TRBV6-6 and J usage is TRBJ1-1, with TRBD1 matching over 9 bases. Per germline, CDR1 MNHNY and CDR2 SVGAGI (reference sequence). The CDR3 runs 16 residues. J gave up 4 bases and V 0 bases, and 6 bases lay outside the gene matches.

CDR3: CASSLVAGWSDTQYF. The CDR3 bases are TGTGCCAGCAGCTTAGTGGCAGGGTGGTCAGATACGCAGTATTTT. The chain joins TRBV7-8 to TRBJ2-3, with D possibly matching TRBD1 (5 bases). The CDR3 length is 15 residues. V was shortened by 1 base and J by 4 bases, with 12 bases between the two germline ends. CDR1 and CDR2 (germline): SGHVS, FQNEAQ.

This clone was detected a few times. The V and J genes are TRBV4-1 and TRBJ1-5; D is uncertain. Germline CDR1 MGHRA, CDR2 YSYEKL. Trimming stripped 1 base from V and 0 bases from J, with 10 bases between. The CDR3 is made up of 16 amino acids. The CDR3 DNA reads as TGCGCCAGCAGCCAAGTTCTAGGCCATAGCAATCAGCCCCAGCATTTT. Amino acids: CASSQVLGHSNQPQHF.

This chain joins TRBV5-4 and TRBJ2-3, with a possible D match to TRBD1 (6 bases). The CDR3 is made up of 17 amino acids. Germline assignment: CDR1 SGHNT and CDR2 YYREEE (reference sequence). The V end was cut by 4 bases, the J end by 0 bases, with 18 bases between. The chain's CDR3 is CASSPQGSGDSTDTQYF. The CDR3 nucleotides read TGTGCCAGCAGCCCGCAGGGGTCAGGGGATAGCACAGATACGCAGTATTTT.

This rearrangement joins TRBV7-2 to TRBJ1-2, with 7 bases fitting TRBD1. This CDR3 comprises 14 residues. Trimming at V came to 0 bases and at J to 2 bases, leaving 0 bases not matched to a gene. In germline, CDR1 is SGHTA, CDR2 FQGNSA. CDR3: CASSLATGNYGYTF. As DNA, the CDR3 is TGTGCCAGCAGCTTAGCGACAGGGAACTATGGCTACACCTTC.

The CDR3 here is CSVSPGTMGTEAFF. The CDR3 DNA follows: TGCAGCGTGAGCCCCGGGACAATGGGCACTGAAGCTTTCTTT. This chain links TRBV29-1 with TRBJ1-1; D perhaps matches TRBD1 (6 bases). Trimming pared 6 bases from V and 4 bases from J, leaving 18 bases between. Germline V gene data show CDR1 as SQVTM and CDR2 as ANQGSEA. The CDR3 is made up of 14 amino acids. The entire variable domain, with the rest obtained from reference TRBV29-1 and TRBJ1-1, is as follows: SAVISQKPSRDICQRGTSLTIQCQVDSQVTMMFWYRQQPGQSLTLIATANQGSEATYESGFVIDKFPISRPNLTFSTLTVSNMSPEDSSIYLCSVSPGTMGTEAFFGQGTRLTVV.